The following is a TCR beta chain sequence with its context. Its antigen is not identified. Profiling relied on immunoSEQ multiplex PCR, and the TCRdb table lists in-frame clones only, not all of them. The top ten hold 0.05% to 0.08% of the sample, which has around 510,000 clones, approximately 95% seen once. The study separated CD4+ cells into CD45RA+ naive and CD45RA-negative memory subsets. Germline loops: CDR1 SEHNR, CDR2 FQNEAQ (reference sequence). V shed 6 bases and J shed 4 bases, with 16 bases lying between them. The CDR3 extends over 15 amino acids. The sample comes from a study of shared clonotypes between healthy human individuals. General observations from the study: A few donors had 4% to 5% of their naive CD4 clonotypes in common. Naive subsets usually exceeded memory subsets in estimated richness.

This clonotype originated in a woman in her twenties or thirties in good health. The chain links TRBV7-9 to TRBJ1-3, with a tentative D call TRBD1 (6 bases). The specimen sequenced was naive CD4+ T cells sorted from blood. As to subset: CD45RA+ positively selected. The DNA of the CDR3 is TGTGCCAGCAGAACTACAGGGCCGGGCGGAAACACCATATATTTT. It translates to CASRTTGPGGNTIYF.